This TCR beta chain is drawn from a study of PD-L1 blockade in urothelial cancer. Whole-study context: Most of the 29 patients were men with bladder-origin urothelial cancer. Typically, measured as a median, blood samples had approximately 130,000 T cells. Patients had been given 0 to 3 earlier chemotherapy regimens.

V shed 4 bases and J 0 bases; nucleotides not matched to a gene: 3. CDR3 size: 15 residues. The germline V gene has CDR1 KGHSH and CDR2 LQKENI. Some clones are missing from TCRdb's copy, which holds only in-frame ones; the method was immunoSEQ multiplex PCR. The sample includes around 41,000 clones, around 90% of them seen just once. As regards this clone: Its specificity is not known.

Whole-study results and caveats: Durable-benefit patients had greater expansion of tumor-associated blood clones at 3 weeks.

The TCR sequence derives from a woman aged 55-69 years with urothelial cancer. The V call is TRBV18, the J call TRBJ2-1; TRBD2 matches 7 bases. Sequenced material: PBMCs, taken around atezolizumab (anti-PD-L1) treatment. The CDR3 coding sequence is TGTGCCAGCTCACGGGACTATGGCTCCTACAATGAGCAGTTCTTC. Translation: CASSRDYGSYNEQFF.